These 24 T cell receptor beta chains came from one sample sequenced in a study of response to subunit inactivated influenza vaccine. TCRdb recomputed calls from the RT-PCR reads with MiXCR, one row per CDR3 protein. The sample includes more than 700,000 distinct CDR3 sequences, 20% to 25% of them seen just once. The specimen comprised PBMCs from blood, sampled 5 days after vaccination. These receptors all stem from a man aged 50 to 59 who received an inactivated influenza vaccine.

This clonotype was detected many times. This chain connects TRBV6-1 to TRBJ2-6; perhaps D is TRBD1 or TRBD2 (5 bases each). The CDR3 runs 16 residues. Germline lookup yields CDR1 MNHNS and CDR2 SASEGT. Trimming removed 10 bases from V and 0 bases from J, with 16 bases in between. This chain's CDR3 is CATGPLSSSGANVLTF. For the CDR3, the DNA is TGTGCCACGGGACCCCTCAGTAGCTCTGGGGCCAACGTCCTGACTTTC.

The chain uses TRBV10-3 and TRBJ2-3; 7 bases fit TRBD1. V was clipped by 6 bases and J by 0 bases; unmatched bases: 6. The CDR3 spans 15 residues. Looked up from germline, CDR1 is ENHRY and CDR2 is SYGVKD. The CDR3, as DNA: TGTGCCATCAGAGAACTACAGGGGAGCACAGATACGCAGTATTTT. Its protein is CAIRELQGSTDTQYF.

V and J are TRBV7-9 and TRBJ2-3; TRBD2 matches at 13 bases. There are 16 residues in the CDR3. Losses at the gene ends were 5 bases for V and 4 bases for J; bases not matched to a gene: 6. Germline V gives CDR1 SEHNR, CDR2 FQNEAQ (reference sequence). CDR3 residues: CASSRTSGSGADTQYF. The CDR3 nucleotides are TGTGCCAGCAGCAGGACTAGCGGGAGTGGGGCAGATACGCAGTATTTT.

A few counts support this clonotype. V and J are TRBV12-3 or TRBV12-4 and TRBJ2-3, with D possibly matching TRBD2 (5 bases). The CDR3 is 14 residues long. Trimming removed 5 bases from V and 4 bases from J, with 13 bases in between. For the CDR3, the DNA is TGTGCCAGCAGTATACCGGACTCTGCAGATACGCAGTATTTT. The encoded protein is CASSIPDSADTQYF.

The count of this clonotype is one. The V call is TRBV6-5, the J call TRBJ2-7; TRBD1 might be the D (7 bases). This CDR3 region has 15 residues. V lost 2 bases, J lost 2 bases, and 13 bases lay in between. Per germline, CDR1 MNHEY and CDR2 SVGAGI. DNA of the CDR3: TGTGCCAGCAGTTACGGGACAGCGGGCCCCTACGAGCAGTACTTC. As protein: CASSYGTAGPYEQYF.

The chain carries TRBV9 and TRBJ2-7; D ambiguous. V was shortened by 4 bases and J by 5 bases, with 13 bases between the two germline ends. The CDR3 sequence is 13 residues long. The germline gives CDR1 SGDLS, CDR2 YYNGEE. In nucleotides, the CDR3 is TGTGCCAGCAGCTCCGGAAGTGCCAACGAGCAGTACTTC. Protein sequence: CASSSGSANEQYF.

This chain joins TRBV19 and TRBJ2-1; 10 nucleotides align to TRBD2. V was clipped by 3 bases and J by 4 bases; unmatched bases: 3. The CDR3 has 15 residues. CDR1 is LNHDA, CDR2 SQIVND, per germline (reference sequence). CDR3: CASSIILAGYNEQFF. In DNA form, the CDR3 reads TGTGCCAGTAGTATCATACTAGCGGGGTACAATGAGCAGTTCTTC.

This clonotype was seen a handful of times. The chain couples TRBV20-1 to TRBJ2-3; D is unclear. Germline CDR1 and CDR2: DFQATT and SNEGSKA (reference sequence). V shed 4 bases and J shed 1 base, with 15 bases lying between them. The CDR3 loop spans 15 amino acids. The CDR3 sequence is CSATAQDRGTDTQYF. DNA for the CDR3: TGCAGTGCTACGGCCCAGGACCGTGGCACAGATACGCAGTATTTT.

This clonotype was found a few times. CDR3 sequence: CASSYGTGGPYIGNQPQHF. CDR3 nucleotides: TGTGCCAGTAGTTACGGGACAGGGGGCCCGTATATCGGCAATCAGCCCCAGCATTTT. This sequence joins TRBV19 and TRBJ1-5; 12 nucleotides line up with TRBD1. From germline, CDR1 is LNHDA and CDR2 SQIVND (reference sequence). This CDR3 comprises 19 residues. V dropped 5 bases and J dropped 2; count of bases not matched to a gene: 13.

The chain couples TRBV28 to TRBJ2-1; D assignment may be TRBD1 or TRBD2 (6 bases each). Germline V gene lookup returns CDR1 MDHEN and CDR2 SYDVKM. This CDR3 has 15 amino acids. V was pared by 3 bases and J by 8 bases, with 17 bases between. The CDR3 protein is CASSFPGAGWDEQFF. The CDR3 nucleotides are TGTGCCAGCAGTTTCCCGGGGGCAGGCTGGGATGAGCAGTTCTTC.

This clonotype appeared a few times. The V gene is TRBV12-3 or TRBV12-4, the J gene TRBJ2-3; D call uncertain. The CDR3 runs 14 residues. Trimming took 2 bases from V and 4 from J, leaving 10 bases between them. The CDR3 sequence is CASSLRAVADTQYF. Here the CDR3 DNA reads TGTGCCAGCAGTTTAAGGGCAGTAGCAGATACGCAGTATTTT.

This clonotype was observed a few times. This chain links TRBV30 with TRBJ2-7; 7 bases align to TRBD1. V lost 1 base to trimming and J lost 3 bases; unmatched junction nucleotides: 9. Germline CDR1 reads GTSNPN; CDR2 reads SVGIG (reference sequence). The CDR3 length is 15 residues. The CDR3 sequence is CAWSEGGAGGYEQYF. CDR3 DNA sequence: TGTGCCTGGAGTGAGGGTGGGGCAGGGGGCTACGAGCAGTACTTC.

This clonotype was seen a handful of times. J is TRBJ1-1 and V is TRBV7-2; TRBD1 matches at 9 bases. V was pared by 5 bases and J by 5 bases, with 18 bases of the junction left unmatched. Looked up from germline, CDR1 is SGHTA and CDR2 is FQGNSA. The CDR3 length is 18 residues. CDR3 loop: CASSPSATTGGARTEAFF. The CDR3 DNA is TGTGCCAGCAGCCCTAGCGCTACCACAGGGGGCGCGAGGACTGAAGCTTTCTTT.

This chain links TRBV7-2 with TRBJ2-7, with D perhaps TRBD1 (5 bases). Germline CDR1 reads SGHTA; CDR2 reads FQGNSA. Between the trimmed V and J ends, which lost 1 base and 5 bases, there was a span of 15 bases. CDR3 length: 15 residues. This CDR3 is CASSLEGQGWDEQYF. The CDR3 DNA sequence: TGTGCCAGCAGCTTAGAGGGGCAGGGTTGGGACGAGCAGTACTTC.

This chain links TRBV10-3 with TRBJ2-1; TRBD2 agrees at 8 bases. This CDR3 region has 13 residues. Germline CDR1 is ENHRY and CDR2 is SYGVKD. V lost 10 bases, J lost 7 bases, and 9 bases stayed unmatched. CDR3 sequence: CASSTGGPNEQFF. The CDR3 DNA reads as TGTGCCAGCTCAACGGGAGGGCCTAATGAGCAGTTCTTC.

The chain has TRBV20-1 and TRBJ2-7, with TRBD2 matching over 8 bases. The CDR3 totals 16 residues. Losses at the gene ends were 1 base for V and 3 bases for J; bases not matched to a gene: 11. Per the germline V gene, CDR1 is DFQATT and CDR2 is SNEGSKA (reference sequence). The CDR3: CSARGRLSGSYYEQYF. CDR3 coding DNA: TGCAGTGCTAGAGGACGACTAAGCGGGAGTTACTACGAGCAGTACTTC.

The chain uses TRBV7-2 and TRBJ2-2; D is perhaps TRBD1 (6 bases). This CDR3 is built from 16 residues. Trimming took off 2 bases at V and 2 bases at J, with 12 bases between the two ends. Per germline, CDR1 SGHTA and CDR2 FQGNSA. The CDR3 protein is CASSLLGQINTGELFF. DNA for the CDR3: TGTGCCAGCAGCTTATTAGGACAGATTAACACCGGGGAGCTGTTTTTT.

The chain uses TRBV7-9 and TRBJ1-1, with D tentatively TRBD1 (6 bases). From germline, CDR1 is SEHNR and CDR2 FQNEAQ (reference sequence). This CDR3 contains 15 residues. V was trimmed by 6 bases and J by 1 base, leaving 15 bases between them. The CDR3 region has the DNA TGTGCCAGCAGTTCACTCGGGGGCGCGAACACTGAAGCTTTCTTT. Its protein product is CASSSLGGANTEAFF.

This clonotype was found a few times. The chain couples TRBV5-1 to TRBJ1-6; 7 nucleotides agree with TRBD1. Germline V gives CDR1 SGHRS, CDR2 YFSETQ. Unmatched junction bases numbered 2, after V lost 0 bases and J lost 5 bases. The CDR3 runs 15 residues. The CDR3 DNA follows: TGCGCCAGCAGCTTGGCGCAGGGGGATAATTCACCCCTCCACTTT. Translating it yields CASSLAQGDNSPLHF.

This clonotype was observed a handful of times. The genes are TRBV18 and TRBJ2-5; 7 bases line up with TRBD2. The J segment lost 4 bases and the V segment lost 3 bases, leaving 5 bases of the junction unmatched. CDR3 length: 14 amino acids. Germline assignment: CDR1 KGHSH and CDR2 LQKENI. CDR3 amino acids: CASSPGLERETQYF. The CDR3 coding sequence is TGTGCCAGCTCACCCGGACTAGAGCGAGAGACCCAGTACTTC. Looking up the rest from reference TRBV18 and TRBJ2-5 gives the full variable domain: NAGVMQNPRHLVRRRGQEARLRCSPMKGHSHVYWYRQLPEEGLKFMVYLQKENIIDESGMPKERFSAEFPKEGPSILRIQQVVRGDSAAYFCASSPGLERETQYFGPGTRLLVL.

This clonotype showed up just a few times. This chain connects TRBV28 to TRBJ2-4, with TRBD2 matching 9 bases. The CDR3 extends over 19 amino acids. The V gene end was trimmed by 2 bases and the J gene end by 8 bases; junction bases not matched to a gene: 19. Germline V lookup: CDR1 MDHEN, CDR2 SYDVKM. As DNA, the CDR3 is TGTGCCAGCAGTTTAGGGGAAGTAGCGGGAGTACCCCCTCCCCACATTCAGTACTTC. It yields the protein CASSLGEVAGVPPPHIQYF.

This clonotype was found a few times. J is TRBJ2-5 and V is TRBV5-5, with D unclear. The V end was cut by 1 base, the J end by 3 bases, with 7 bases between. CDR1 and CDR2 from the germline V gene are SGHKS and YYEKEE (reference sequence). This CDR3 region has 13 residues. The CDR3 region has the DNA TGTGCCAGCAGCTTGCTCCCCAAAGAGACCCAGTACTTC. Translating it yields CASSLLPKETQYF. The full variable domain, rest sourced from reference TRBV5-5 and TRBJ2-5, is DAGVTQSPTHLIKTRGQQVTLRCSPISGHKSVSWYQQVLGQGPQFIFQYYEKEERGRGNFPDRFSARQFPNYSSELNVNALLLGDSALYLCASSLLPKETQYFGPGTRLLVL.

This clonotype turned up a few times. V and J are TRBV10-1 and TRBJ2-5; D not certain. CDR3 length: 13 residues. With 2 bases removed from V and 4 bases from J, the gap between germline ends came to 8 bases. The germline V gene has CDR1 WNHNN and CDR2 SYGVQD (reference sequence). The CDR3 protein is CASSETTGETQYF. DNA of the CDR3: TGCGCCAGCAGTGAGACAACGGGAGAGACCCAGTACTTC.

This clonotype showed up just a few times. The rearrangement uses TRBV12-3 or TRBV12-4 and TRBJ2-1; possible D gene TRBD2, 6 bases. The CDR3 is 13 residues long. Trimming took off 5 bases at V and 8 bases at J, with 13 bases between the two ends. In nucleotides, the CDR3 is TGTGCCAGCAGTCGCGCACGGAGGGATGAGCAGTTCTTC. Translation gives CASSRARRDEQFF.